This T cell receptor (beta chain) was sequenced for a study of early T cells in non-severe SARS-CoV-2 infection. Individual cDNA molecules carried attached unique molecular identifiers. TCRdb reprocessed the 5' RACE reads via MiXCR and lists one record per CDR3 protein. The top ten clones hold 4.2% of a sample with 64,000 or so distinct CDR3 sequences, approximately 14% of them seen once. Looked up from germline, CDR1 is LGHDT and CDR2 is YNNKEL (reference sequence). The CDR3 totals 15 residues. Trimming removed 2 bases from V and 5 bases from J, with 15 bases in between. At least ten counts were recorded for this clonotype.

This chain connects TRBV3-1 to TRBJ1-2; perhaps TRBD1 as D (5 bases). The TCR was taken from an adult who was a healthcare worker with PCR-confirmed SARS-CoV-2 infection or an uninfected control (not recorded which). The source material was whole blood. The CDR3 loop is CASSQKEWGVYGYTF. CDR3 bases: TGTGCCAGCAGCCAAAAGGAATGGGGGGTATATGGCTACACCTTC.